Each of the 15 T cell receptor beta chains below was sequenced from the same sample in a study of tumor-infiltrating lymphocytes in primary liver carcinoma. The researchers produced TCR beta cDNA from around 500 ng total RNA with a constant-region primer. Slightly modified ARM-PCR, run as three nested multiplex PCR rounds, produced the TCR beta libraries. With TRBV1-TRBV30 forward primers and a C-beta reverse primer, the first two PCR rounds were run for nine to eleven cycles each. TCRdb ran MiXCR on the multiplex PCR reads and lists one entry per CDR3 protein. The data hold over 250,000 distinct CDR3 sequences, with approximately 58% observed a single time. Unsorted whole blood served as the source of blood RNA, and germline DNA was extracted as well. Sequencing was performed on peripheral blood. The origin of the receptors is a woman aged 30 to 39 with primary liver carcinoma and hepatitis B virus infection.

The CDR3 bases are TGCGCCAGCAGCCAAGGGGGCGTAAATAATTCACCCCTCCACTTT. Translated, it gives CASSQGGVNNSPLHF. The chain combines TRBV4-3 with TRBJ1-6, with D tentatively TRBD1 (5 bases). The germline V and J ends were trimmed by 1 base and 5 bases, with 9 bases remaining between them. The CDR3 has 15 residues. Germline loops: CDR1 LGHNA, CDR2 YSLEER.

This clonotype was detected once. A junction end diverges from the germline sequence, so it may reflect a read error. The V call is TRBV11-2, the J call TRBJ1-4; the match to TRBD1 covers 7 bases. Germline CDR1 is SGHAT and CDR2 is FQNNGV. This CDR3 has 16 residues. Here the CDR3 DNA reads TGTGCCAGCAGCGCCACGACAGGGTATGGTAATGAAAAAGTGTTTTTT. This encodes CASSATTGYGNEKVFF.

In the case of this clonotype: Just one base apart from a much larger clone, this may be a read error. In DNA form, the CDR3 reads TGTGCCAGCAGCGGATCTGACAGACTCTCGGGTTACGAGCAGTACTTC. It yields the protein CASSGSDRLSGYEQYF. V gene TRBV6-5 combines with J gene TRBJ2-7, with D tentatively TRBD1 (5 bases). The CDR3 length is 16 residues. Trimming removed 6 bases from V and 4 bases from J, with 22 bases in between. The germline V gene encodes CDR1 MNHEY and CDR2 SVGAGI.

The V call is TRBV28, the J call TRBJ2-2; D gene unclear. The CDR3 is 13 residues long. Trimming removed 7 bases at V and 0 bases at J, with 6 bases between. Germline CDR1 is MDHEN and CDR2 is SYDVKM. For the CDR3, the DNA is TGTGCCAGCATTGGAACGAACACCGGGGAGCTGTTTTTT. It translates to CASIGTNTGELFF.

About this clonotype itself: The germline gene is not matched at one end of the junction; a read error may be the cause. This rearrangement joins TRBV6-2 or TRBV6-3 to TRBJ2-7; D is perhaps TRBD1 (5 bases). The CDR3 is 16 residues long. In germline, CDR1 is MNHEY, CDR2 SVGEGT. In nucleotides, the CDR3 is TGTACCAGCAGTTCTCGGACATCAAAAAGCTCCTACGAGCAGTACTTC. This sequence encodes CTSSSRTSKSSYEQYF.

A word on this clonotype: Mismatch with germline at one junction end may stem from a read error. The V call is TRBV11-2, the J call TRBJ2-7; D may be TRBD1 or TRBD2 (5 bases each). The germline V gene encodes CDR1 SGHAT and CDR2 FQNNGV. CDR3 length equals 13 residues. The DNA for the CDR3 is TGTGCTAGCAGCTTAAGTGGGGGTTTTGGGCAGTACTTC. Protein: CASSLSGGFGQYF.

This clonotype occurred a few times. The V and J genes are TRBV5-4 and TRBJ2-2, with 10 bases fitting TRBD2. Germline-derived CDR1 and CDR2 are SGHNT and YYREEE (reference sequence). This CDR3 is built from 16 residues. V lost 9 bases, J lost 5 bases, and 13 bases stayed unmatched. This CDR3 is CATLPGSGRATGELFF. In nucleotides, the CDR3 is TGTGCCACTCTCCCGGGAAGCGGGAGGGCAACCGGGGAGCTGTTTTTT. Full variable domain (missing parts from reference TRBV5-4 and TRBJ2-2): ETGVTQSPTHLIKTRGQQVTLRCSSQSGHNTVSWYQQALGQGPQFIFQYYREEENGRGNFPPRFSGLQFPNYSSELNVNALELDDSALYLCATLPGSGRATGELFFGEGSRLTVL.

This clonotype was observed a single time. An end of the junction differs from the germline gene, which may be a read error. V and J are TRBV30 and TRBJ2-1; the match to TRBD2 covers 14 bases. The CDR3 has 19 residues. CDR1 GTSNPN and CDR2 SVGIG come from the germline V gene (reference sequence). This CDR3 is CTWSTGGGTSGSLAWGQFF. The CDR3 DNA is TGTACCTGGAGCACAGGGGGCGGGACTAGCGGGAGTCTGGCCTGGGGGCAGTTCTTC.

A note on this clonotype: This may come from a read error, since a much larger clone is one base off. The J gene is TRBJ2-3, the V gene TRBV29-1; D gene ambiguous. CDR3 size: 13 residues. Looked up from germline, CDR1 is SQVTM and CDR2 is ANQGSEA. This chain's CDR3 is CSVPYISIDTQYF. CDR3 DNA sequence: TGCAGCGTTCCGTATATAAGCATAGATACGCAGTATTTT.

Notes on this clonotype: This could be a read error, since a much larger clone is one nucleotide away. This chain connects TRBV29-1 to TRBJ1-4; D not certain. Trimming removed 4 bases at V and 7 bases at J, with 7 bases between. CDR1 SQVTM and CDR2 ANQGSEA come from the germline V gene. The CDR3 has 11 amino acids. The CDR3 is CSVGYIEKLFF. The CDR3 DNA reads TGCAGCGTTGGTTATATTGAAAAACTGTTTTTT. The full variable domain, in which reference TRBV29-1 and TRBJ1-4 provide the parts outside the CDR3, is SAVISQKPSRDICQRGTSLTIQCQVDSQVTMMFWYRQQPGQSLTLIATANQGSEATYESGFVIDKFPISRPNLTFSTLTVSNMSPEDSSIYLCSVGYIEKLFFGSGTQLSVL.

Ten or more counts support this clonotype. V usage is TRBV6-6 and J usage is TRBJ1-1; no reliable D call. The CDR3 sequence is 13 residues long. Germline lookup yields CDR1 MNHNY and CDR2 SVGAGI (reference sequence). The germline V and J ends were trimmed by 6 bases and 0 bases, with 8 bases remaining between them. In nucleotides, the CDR3 is TGTGCCAGCAGGGACGGCTTGAACACTGAAGCTTTCTTT. Residues: CASRDGLNTEAFF.

This clonotype was seen repeatedly, ten times or more. The V gene is TRBV11-2, the J gene TRBJ2-1; D possibly uses TRBD1 or TRBD2 (5 bases each). CDR3 length: 17 residues. V lost 0 bases to trimming and J lost 5 bases, with 17 bases between them. Germline values: CDR1 SGHAT, CDR2 FQNNGV. The CDR3 DNA follows: TGTGCCAGCAGCTTAGATCCGTACGGGGCTCTCGACAATGAGCAGTTCTTC. Translated, it gives CASSLDPYGALDNEQFF.

The chain carries TRBV5-4 and TRBJ2-5; 13 nucleotides match TRBD2. V was pared by 4 bases and J by 2 bases, with 5 bases of the junction left unmatched. CDR3 length: 16 amino acids. Per germline, CDR1 SGHNT and CDR2 YYREEE (reference sequence). The CDR3 sequence: CASSLGLAGPQETQYF. The CDR3 DNA follows: TGTGCCAGCAGCCTGGGACTAGCGGGACCTCAAGAGACCCAGTACTTC.

The chain joins TRBV6-5 to TRBJ1-2; 7 bases map to TRBD1. Germline V CDR1 and CDR2: MNHEY, SVGAGI. The trim removed 6 bases at V and 4 bases at J, leaving 8 bases unmatched. The CDR3 length is 14 residues. Here the CDR3 reads CASRAGTAIYGYTF. The DNA of the CDR3 is TGTGCCAGCAGGGCCGGGACAGCGATCTATGGCTACACCTTC.

This chain connects TRBV10-2 to TRBJ2-7, with 7 bases fitting TRBD2. The CDR3 length is 15 residues. V shed 11 bases and J 3 bases; nucleotides not matched to a gene: 16. Germline assignment: CDR1 WSHSY and CDR2 SAAADI. The CDR3 protein is CAAAAGTTAFYEQYF. DNA for the CDR3: TGCGCCGCCGCCGCTGGGACTACCGCTTTCTACGAGCAGTACTTC.